This T cell receptor (beta chain) appears in the sequencing data of a study of T cells expressing NK-cell markers. Whole-study findings and limits: Researchers report these clonotypes also headed the CD3+CD56-NKG2C+ fraction in several donors. Roughly 1.0-8% of CD8+ T cells in about 6 donors belonged to dominant NKG2C+ clonotypes. HCMV specificity of expanded NKG2C+ T cell clones remained unclear.

TCR beta libraries carry UMIs added by 5'RACE template switching. TCRdb reprocessed the 5' RACE reads and keeps a single row for each CDR3 protein, giving no DNA. Its table records about 150,000 distinct CDR3 sequences. About this clonotype: Its specificity is not known.

Germline V gene sequence: CDR1 MNHNS, CDR2 SASEGT. This CDR3 spans 15 amino acids. The TCR originated in a man aged 18-75 years in good health. The chain is built from TRBV6-1 and TRBJ2-2. The sequenced material came from blood T cells: a sorted CD56 or NKG2C T cell subset, CD4+ or CD8+ T cells, or bulk PBMC T cells (not recorded which). The CDR3 loop is CASSEQGRDTGELFF.